Listed below are T cell receptor beta chains from one sample, sequenced in a study of blood T cell repertoires in COVID-19. The data were produced by immunoSEQ multiplex PCR, yet TCRdb's version contains in-frame clones alone and is incomplete. The top ten hold 1.4% of the sample, which has around 130,000 clones, 84% seen once. The specimen sequenced was peripheral blood. Receptor source: a man aged 55 to 70 with acute or convalescent COVID-19. Both conserved end residues are part of each CDR3. D genes are given only for firm matches. Not all rows give a size; the values are once, few, many and, for expanded clones, a class.

j_call clone_size v_call d_call cdr3_aa cdr3_nt
TRBJ2-1 . TRBV24-1 TRBD2 CATSDLEGGLNNEQFF TGTGCCACCAGTGATTTGGAGGGAGGGCTAAACAATGAGCAGTTCTTC
TRBJ1-5 few TRBV2 TRBD1 CASRNDRVSNQPQHF TGTGCCAGCAGGAACGACAGGGTTAGCAATCAGCCCCAGCATTTT
TRBJ1-6 . TRBV6-6 TRBD1 CASSDREPTLSSSYNSPLHF TGTGCCAGCAGCGACAGGGAGCCGACTCTTTCGAGCTCCTATAATTCACCCCTCCACTTT
TRBJ1-1 once TRBV19 TRBD1 CASSIGGQGGTEAFF TGTGCCAGTAGTATAGGAGGACAGGGGGGCACTGAAGCTTTCTTT
TRBJ2-3 . TRBV5-1 . CASSLPSTDTQYF TGCGCCAGCAGCTTGCCCTCCACAGATACGCAGTATTTT
TRBJ2-3 . TRBV5-1 . CASSRDNTDTQYF TGCGCCAGCAGCAGGGACAACACAGATACGCAGTATTTT
TRBJ1-1 . TRBV27 . CASSLSRDTEAFF TGTGCCAGCAGTTTGAGCCGGGACACTGAAGCTTTCTTT
TRBJ1-6 . TRBV30 . CAWSGRSSPLHF TGTGCCTGGAGTGGGAGGAGTTCACCCCTCCACTTT
TRBJ2-1 once TRBV11-3 . CASSSGDNEQFF TGTGCCAGCAGCTCAGGGGACAATGAGCAGTTCTTC
TRBJ2-7 . TRBV7-2 TRBD2 CASSSIAGAGYEQYF TGTGCCAGCAGCTCCATAGCGGGAGCCGGTTACGAGCAGTACTTC
TRBJ2-7 . TRBV7-2 TRBD1 CASSGTGYEQYF TGTGCCAGCAGCGGGACAGGCTACGAGCAGTACTTC
TRBJ2-1 . TRBV19 . CASKGAGSSYNEQFF TGTGCCAGTAAGGGTGCGGGTAGCTCCTACAATGAGCAGTTCTTC
TRBJ2-1 . TRBV7-9 . CASSLDSYNEQFF TGTGCCAGCAGCTTAGACAGTTACAATGAGCAGTTCTTC
TRBJ2-2 . TRBV5-4 . CASSLGQNTGELFF TGTGCCAGCAGCTTGGGTCAAAACACCGGGGAGCTGTTTTTT
TRBJ2-3 . TRBV7-3 TRBD1 CASSPGQGAEDTQYF TGTGCCAGCAGCCCGGGCCAGGGGGCTGAGGATACGCAGTATTTT
TRBJ2-1 . TRBV11-3 TRBD2 CASSLVAGGPNEQFF TGTGCCAGCAGCTTAGTGGCGGGAGGGCCCAATGAGCAGTTCTTC
TRBJ1-2 . TRBV6-5 TRBD1 CASRVTGGEYGYTF TGTGCCAGCAGAGTAACAGGGGGCGAGTATGGCTACACCTTC
TRBJ2-3 once TRBV19 TRBD2 CASSRLAERDTQYF TGTGCCAGTAGTAGACTAGCGGAACGGGATACGCAGTATTTT
TRBJ2-7 . TRBV30 TRBD1 CAWSVPPWGAGGAYEQYF TGTGCCTGGAGTGTCCCCCCGTGGGGGGCAGGGGGCGCGTACGAGCAGTACTTC
TRBJ2-1 . TRBV13 . CASSLGLRGKQFF TGTGCCAGCAGCTTAGGCCTAAGGGGAAAGCAGTTCTTC
TRBJ1-2 . TRBV7-2 TRBD1 CASSLESGTGGGGYTF TGTGCCAGCAGCCTGGAAAGCGGGACAGGGGGTGGAGGCTACACCTTC
TRBJ2-2 . TRBV3-1/TRBV3-2 TRBD1 CASSQDRGQVNTGELFF TGTGCCAGCAGCCAAGATAGGGGACAGGTGAACACCGGGGAGCTGTTTTTT
TRBJ2-7 once TRBV27 TRBD1 CASSYRGTYEQYF TGTGCCAGCAGTTACAGGGGTACCTACGAGCAGTACTTC
TRBJ2-7 . TRBV12-5 . CASAVGMLYEQYF TGTGCTAGTGCGGTCGGGATGCTCTACGAGCAGTACTTC
TRBJ1-2 . TRBV29-1 TRBD1 CSVGTGVSGYTF TGCAGCGTGGGGACAGGGGTGAGTGGCTACACCTTC
TRBJ1-2 . TRBV5-1 TRBD1 CASSLDRGWGYTF TGCGCCAGCAGCTTGGACAGGGGTTGGGGCTACACCTTC
TRBJ1-4 . TRBV27 . CASSPQGSNEKLFF TGTGCCAGCAGTCCCCAGGGCTCGAATGAAAAACTGTTTTTT
TRBJ1-2 . TRBV29-1 . CSVEVREGYTF TGCAGCGTTGAAGTGAGGGAGGGCTACACCTTC
TRBJ2-7 . TRBV9 . CASSPREGGSYEQYF TGTGCCAGCAGCCCGCGAGAGGGTGGCTCCTACGAGCAGTACTTC
TRBJ2-6 . TRBV19 . CASSIGQAAGANVLTF TGTGCCAGTAGTATCGGTCAGGCCGCTGGGGCCAACGTCCTGACTTTC
TRBJ2-7 . TRBV25-1 TRBD1 CASSEQRGQGGSLYEQYF TGTGCCAGCAGTGAACAAAGGGGACAGGGAGGTTCCCTCTACGAGCAGTACTTC
TRBJ1-3 . TRBV5-1 TRBD1 CASSFSGQGNTIYF TGCGCCAGCAGCTTTTCGGGACAGGGAAACACCATATATTTT
TRBJ1-1 . TRBV9 . CASSVVLGDTEAFF TGTGCCAGCAGCGTAGTTTTAGGGGACACTGAAGCTTTCTTT
TRBJ2-2 . TRBV19 TRBD2 CASSIGTSGITGELFF TGTGCCAGTAGTATTGGGACTAGCGGGATCACCGGGGAGCTGTTTTTT
TRBJ1-4 . TRBV3-1/TRBV3-2 . CASSQNGINEKLFF TGTGCCAGCAGCCAAAACGGTATTAATGAAAAACTGTTTTTT
TRBJ2-1 . TRBV4-1 TRBD2 CASSQVLAAFYNEQFF TGCGCCAGCAGCCAAGTACTAGCGGCCTTCTACAATGAGCAGTTCTTC
TRBJ1-4 . TRBV9 TRBD1 CASSVTGTGLTTNEKLFF TGTGCCAGCAGCGTAACCGGGACAGGACTTACAACTAATGAAAAACTGTTTTTT
TRBJ1-3 few TRBV5-6 . CASSPGVGSGNTIYF TGTGCCAGCAGCCCAGGGGTGGGCTCTGGAAACACCATATATTTT
TRBJ1-2 few TRBV21-1 . CASSSPNPHRGRVVGYTF TGTGCCAGCAGCTCACCCAACCCCCACAGGGGCAGGGTAGTTGGCTACACCTTC
TRBJ1-1 few TRBV7-9 . CASSGGTNTEAFF TGTGCCAGCAGCGGGGGGACGAACACTGAAGCTTTCTTT
TRBJ2-5 . TRBV12-3/TRBV12-4 . CASSPEETQYF TGTGCCAGCAGTCCCGAGGAGACCCAGTACTTC
TRBJ2-2 . TRBV3-1/TRBV3-2 TRBD2 CASSPGTSVTGELFF TGTGCCAGCAGCCCCGGGACTAGTGTCACCGGGGAGCTGTTTTTT
TRBJ2-3 . TRBV19 TRBD2 CASSQGLAGWTDTQYF TGTGCCAGTAGTCAGGGACTAGCGGGATGGACAGATACGCAGTATTTT
TRBJ2-2 . TRBV27 . CASSRGGRNTGELFF TGTGCCAGCAGTCGTGGTGGCAGGAACACCGGGGAGCTGTTTTTT
TRBJ2-5 . TRBV30 . CAWGPGQETQYF TGTGCCTGGGGGCCGGGGCAAGAGACCCAGTACTTC
TRBJ2-7 . TRBV5-1 TRBD1 CASSLGTGLRFDIYEQYF TGCGCCAGCAGCTTGGGGACAGGTCTTAGATTTGATATCTACGAGCAGTACTTC
TRBJ2-1 . TRBV11-2 TRBD2 CASSFGVMAGGVNEQFF TGTGCCAGCAGCTTCGGAGTGATGGCGGGAGGGGTGAATGAGCAGTTCTTC
TRBJ1-1 . TRBV6-6 TRBD1 CASSYTGTENTEAFF TGTGCCAGCAGTTACACCGGGACAGAGAACACTGAAGCTTTCTTT
TRBJ1-2 . TRBV9 . CASSVRGNYGYTF TGTGCCAGCAGCGTCCGGGGTAACTATGGCTACACCTTC
TRBJ1-1 . TRBV27 . CASSLIAGGTEAFF TGTGCCAGCAGTTTAATCGCGGGGGGAACTGAAGCTTTCTTT